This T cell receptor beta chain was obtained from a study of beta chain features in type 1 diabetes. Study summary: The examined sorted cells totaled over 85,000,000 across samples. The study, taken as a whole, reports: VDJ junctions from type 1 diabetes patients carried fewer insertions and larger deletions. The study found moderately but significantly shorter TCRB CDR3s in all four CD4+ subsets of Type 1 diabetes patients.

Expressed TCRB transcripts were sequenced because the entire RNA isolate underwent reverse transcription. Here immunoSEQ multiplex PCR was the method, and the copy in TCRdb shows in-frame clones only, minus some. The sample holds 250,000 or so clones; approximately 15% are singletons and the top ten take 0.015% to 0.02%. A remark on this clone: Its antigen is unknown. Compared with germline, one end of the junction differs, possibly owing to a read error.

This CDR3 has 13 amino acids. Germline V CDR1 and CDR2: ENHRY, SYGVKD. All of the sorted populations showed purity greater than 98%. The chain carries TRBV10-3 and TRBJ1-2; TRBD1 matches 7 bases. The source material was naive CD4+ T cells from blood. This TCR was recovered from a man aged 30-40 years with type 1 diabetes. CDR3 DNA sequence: TGTGCCATCAGTTCATCCCCGACAGGGCCGAACGCCTTC. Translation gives CAISSSPTGPNAF.